These T cell receptor beta chains were read from a single sample in a study of identical twins. One entry per CDR3 protein results from TCRdb running MiXCR on the 5' RACE reads. This table has some 230,000 distinct CDR3 sequences, around 6.5% appearing once. The sample was also reused in another study, on T cells expressing NK-cell markers.

What was sequenced was CD8+ T cells sorted from blood. All receptors come from a woman aged 18-29 years in good health. Each CDR3 is given with its conserved first and last residue. D genes are given only for firm matches. The size entry is marked missing in some rows and otherwise reads once, few, many or a size class.

d_gene	v_gene	abundance	j_gene	CDR3nt	CDR3aa
TRBD2	TRBV7-2	many	TRBJ2-1	TGTGCCAGCAGCTTCTGGCGGGAGAACAATGAGCAGTTCTTC	CASSFWRENNEQFF
.	TRBV29-1	many	TRBJ2-7	TGCAGCGTTTTAGCCGCAGTGGGCGATTACGAGCAGTACTTC	CSVLAAVGDYEQYF
.	TRBV5-6	few	TRBJ2-1	TGTGCCAGCAGCTGGGGGTCTACCGAGCAGTTCTTC	CASSWGSTEQFF
.	TRBV7-7	.	TRBJ1-3	TGTGCTAGCAGCGAAGACAGGCACTCTGGAAACACCATATATTTT	CASSEDRHSGNTIYF
.	TRBV3-1	many	TRBJ2-7	TGTGCCAGCAGCCTTTCCGGGGGCGAGCAGTACTTC	CASSLSGGEQYF
TRBD2	TRBV20-1	.	TRBJ2-1	TGCAGTGCTAGAGAACTAGCGGGGGGGCACGATGAGCAGTTCTTC	CSARELAGGHDEQFF
.	TRBV12-5	many	TRBJ1-5	TGTGCTAGTGGTTCAAATCAGCCCCAGCATTTT	CASGSNQPQHF
.	TRBV24-1	many	TRBJ2-1	TGTGCCACCAGTGATTCGGCGGCAAAAACCTACAATGAGCAGTTCTTC	CATSDSAAKTYNEQFF
.	TRBV4-3	many	TRBJ2-3	TGCGCCAGCAGCCAAGATAGGGGGAGAGGCGGCCGAGGACTCACAGATACGCAGTATTTT	CASSQDRGRGGRGLTDTQYF
TRBD1	TRBV29-1	few	TRBJ2-1	TGCAGCCCCCGGGACAGGGGGTCCAATGAGCAGTTCTTC	CSPRDRGSNEQFF
.	TRBV10-2	.	TRBJ2-7	TGCGCCAGCAGTCCAAATCCGGACCTCTACGAGCAGTACTTC	CASSPNPDLYEQYF
.	TRBV14	few	TRBJ2-7	TGTGCCAGCAGCCAAGGTGGTTCCTACGAGCAGTACTTC	CASSQGGSYEQYF
.	TRBV6-2/TRBV6-3	.	TRBJ2-5	TGTGCCAGCAGTTCCTCCCCCAATCTCAGGGAGGCGACGTACTGGCCTGGACAAGAGACCCAGTACTTC	CASSSSPNLREATYWPGQETQYF
.	TRBV14	few	TRBJ1-1	TGTGCCAGCAGCCCTAGTCTGGGGATGACTTTCTTT	CASSPSLGMTFF
TRBD2	TRBV20-1	few	TRBJ2-1	TGCAGTGCCACGACTAGCGGGACGGCGGATGAGCAGTTCTTC	CSATTSGTADEQFF
TRBD2	TRBV30	.	TRBJ2-1	TGTGCCTGGAGTGTAAGCGGGAGCGCTGAGCAGTTCTTC	CAWSVSGSAEQFF
.	TRBV20-1	few	TRBJ1-2	TGCAGTGCTAGAGATAGCACGTACTCGGGGGGCTACACCTTC	CSARDSTYSGGYTF
.	TRBV28	many	TRBJ2-1	TGTGCCAGCAGTTCAGCAGCCCAGGCGTACGAAGGTATCTACAATGAGCAGTTCTTC	CASSSAAQAYEGIYNEQFF
.	TRBV27	few	TRBJ2-1	TGTGCCAGCAGCCGAATCTCCTACAATGAGCAGTTCTTC	CASSRISYNEQFF
.	TRBV13	.	TRBJ2-7	TGTGCCAGCAGCTTAGGGGGGGGACCCACCAACGAGCAGTACTTC	CASSLGGGPTNEQYF
.	TRBV20-1	.	TRBJ2-7	TGCAGTGCTAGAGAAGTGTACTACGAGCAGTACTTC	CSAREVYYEQYF
TRBD1	TRBV7-9	many	TRBJ2-7	TGTGCCAGCAGCTTAGATCAGGGGGCAAACTACGAGCAGTACTTC	CASSLDQGANYEQYF
.	TRBV20-1	few	TRBJ1-1	TGCAGTGCCCCCTCGGAGAACACTGAAGCTTTCTTT	CSAPSENTEAFF
.	TRBV12-3/TRBV12-4	many	TRBJ2-2	TGTGCCAGCAGTTTTGCATCTCCGAACACCGGGGAGCTGTTTTTT	CASSFASPNTGELFF
.	TRBV25-1	.	TRBJ2-1	TGTGCCAGCAGTGAAACCTACCCTGGCGACGGTGAGCAGTTCTTC	CASSETYPGDGEQFF
.	TRBV15	.	TRBJ2-2	TGTGCCACCAGCGGCCGGGACCCGAGGGAGAGAATCACCGGGGAGCTGTTTTTT	CATSGRDPRERITGELFF
.	TRBV27	few	TRBJ2-1	TGTGCCAGCAGTTTAGGGAGTTCGGTTGAGCAGTTCTTC	CASSLGSSVEQFF
.	TRBV12-3/TRBV12-4	many	TRBJ1-1	TGTGCCGGGGGATTTGGCACTGAAGCTTTCTTT	CAGGFGTEAFF
.	TRBV29-1	once	TRBJ1-4	TGCAGCGTTCCTGGCCTCGCAACTAATGAAAAACTGTTTTTT	CSVPGLATNEKLFF
TRBD1	TRBV2	.	TRBJ2-7	TGTGCCAGCAGTGAACCCTGGACAGGGAAGGACGAGCAGTACTTC	CASSEPWTGKDEQYF
.	TRBV6-1	.	TRBJ2-1	TGTGCCAGCCGGACTAGGGGGAACAATGAGCAGTTCTTC	CASRTRGNNEQFF
TRBD2	TRBV12-3/TRBV12-4	.	TRBJ2-5	TGTGCCAGCAGTCCGCGGGGGGCCGTGACCCAGTACTTC	CASSPRGAVTQYF
TRBD2	TRBV27	many	TRBJ2-7	TGTGCCAGCAGTTTCGGAACTAGCGGTTACGAGCAGTACTTC	CASSFGTSGYEQYF
.	TRBV11-2	many	TRBJ1-2	TGTGCCAGCAGCTTAGGGGGGCTTGGCTACACCTTC	CASSLGGLGYTF
TRBD1	TRBV6-5	few	TRBJ2-7	TGTGCCAGCAGTCACAGGGGGCCCTCCTCATACGAGCAGTACTTC	CASSHRGPSSYEQYF
.	TRBV12-3/TRBV12-4	few	TRBJ2-1	TGTGCCAGCAGTTTAGGAAACCCACAGGGTGTGGAGGATTTTGAGCAGTTCTTC	CASSLGNPQGVEDFEQFF
TRBD1	TRBV11-2	few	TRBJ1-5	TGTGCCAGCAGCTTCGGGACAGGGGGCTCCTGGGCCCAGCATTTT	CASSFGTGGSWAQHF
TRBD1	TRBV5-1	many	TRBJ1-1	TGCGCCAGCAGCTTGGAACTTCAACAGGGGGCCTTGAACACTGAAGCTTTCTTT	CASSLELQQGALNTEAFF
.	TRBV5-1	.	TRBJ2-7	TGCGCCAGCGGCAACCCGGGGAACGAGCAGTACTTC	CASGNPGNEQYF
TRBD2	TRBV20-1	.	TRBJ2-5	TGCAGTGCTAAGGCCGGGACTAGCGGGAGGGCGGTCCAAGAGACCCAGTACTTC	CSAKAGTSGRAVQETQYF
TRBD2	TRBV4-3	few	TRBJ2-7	TGCGCCAGCAGCCAAGAGTTTCTAGCGGGGTACGAGCAGTACTTC	CASSQEFLAGYEQYF
TRBD1	TRBV15	few	TRBJ2-5	TGTGCCACCAGCAGAGATGGGACAGGCCAAGAGACCCAGTACTTC	CATSRDGTGQETQYF
TRBD2	TRBV3-1	.	TRBJ2-7	TGTGCCAGCAGCCCCGGGACTAGCGGGGGGTTTTGGGAGCAGTACTTC	CASSPGTSGGFWEQYF